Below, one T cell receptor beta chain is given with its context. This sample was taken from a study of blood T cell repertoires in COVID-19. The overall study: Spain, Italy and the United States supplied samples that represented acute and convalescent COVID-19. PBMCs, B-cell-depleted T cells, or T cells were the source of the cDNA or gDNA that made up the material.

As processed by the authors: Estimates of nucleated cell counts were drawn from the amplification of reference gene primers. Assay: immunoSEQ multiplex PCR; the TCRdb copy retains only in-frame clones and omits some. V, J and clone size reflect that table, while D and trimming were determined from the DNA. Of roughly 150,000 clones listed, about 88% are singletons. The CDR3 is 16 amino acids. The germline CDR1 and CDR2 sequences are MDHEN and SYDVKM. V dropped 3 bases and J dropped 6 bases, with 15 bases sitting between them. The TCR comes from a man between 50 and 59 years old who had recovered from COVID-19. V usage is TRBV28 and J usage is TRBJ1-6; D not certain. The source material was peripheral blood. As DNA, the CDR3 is TGTGCCAGCAGTTTGCCTAGAAACGCACCTAATTCACCCCTCCACTTT. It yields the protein CASSLPRNAPNSPLHF.